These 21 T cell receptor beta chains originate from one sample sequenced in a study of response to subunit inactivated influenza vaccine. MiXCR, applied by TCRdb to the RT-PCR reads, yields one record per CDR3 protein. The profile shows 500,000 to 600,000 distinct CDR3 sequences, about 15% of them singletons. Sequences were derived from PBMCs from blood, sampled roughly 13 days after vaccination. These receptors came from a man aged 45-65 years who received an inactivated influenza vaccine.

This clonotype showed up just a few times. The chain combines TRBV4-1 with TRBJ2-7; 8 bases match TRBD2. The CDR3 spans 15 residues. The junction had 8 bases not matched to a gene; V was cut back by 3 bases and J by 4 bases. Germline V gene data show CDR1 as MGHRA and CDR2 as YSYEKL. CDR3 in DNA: TGCGCCAGCAGCCACCCCTCAGCGGGGGTATACGAGCAGTACTTC. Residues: CASSHPSAGVYEQYF.

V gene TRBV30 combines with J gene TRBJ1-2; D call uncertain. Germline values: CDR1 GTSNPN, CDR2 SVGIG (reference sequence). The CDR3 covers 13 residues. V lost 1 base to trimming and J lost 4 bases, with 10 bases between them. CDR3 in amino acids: CAWSEAGRYGYTF. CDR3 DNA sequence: TGTGCCTGGAGTGAAGCGGGCCGCTATGGCTACACCTTC.

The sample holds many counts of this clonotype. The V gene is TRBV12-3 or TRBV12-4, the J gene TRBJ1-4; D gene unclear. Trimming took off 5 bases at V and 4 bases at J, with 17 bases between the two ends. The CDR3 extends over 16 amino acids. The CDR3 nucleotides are TGTGCCAGCAGTATTCTGCGCCCCTCCGATAATGAAAAACTGTTTTTT. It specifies CASSILRPSDNEKLFF.

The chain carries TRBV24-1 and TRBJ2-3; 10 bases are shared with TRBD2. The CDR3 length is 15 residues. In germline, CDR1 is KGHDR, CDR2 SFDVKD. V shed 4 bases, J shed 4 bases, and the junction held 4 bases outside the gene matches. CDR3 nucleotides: TGTGCCACCAGTGACAGACTAGCGGGCCCAGATACGCAGTATTTT. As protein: CATSDRLAGPDTQYF.

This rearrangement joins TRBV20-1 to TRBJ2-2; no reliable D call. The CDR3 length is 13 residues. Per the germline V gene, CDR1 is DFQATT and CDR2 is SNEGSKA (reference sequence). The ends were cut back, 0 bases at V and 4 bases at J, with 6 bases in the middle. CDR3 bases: TGCAGTGCTAGAGACGTCCGCACCGGGGAGCTGTTTTTT. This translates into CSARDVRTGELFF.

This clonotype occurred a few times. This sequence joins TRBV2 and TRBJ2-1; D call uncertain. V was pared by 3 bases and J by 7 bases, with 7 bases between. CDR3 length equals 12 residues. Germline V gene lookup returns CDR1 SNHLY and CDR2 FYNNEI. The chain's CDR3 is CASSDDENEQFF. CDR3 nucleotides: TGTGCCAGCAGTGATGATGAGAATGAGCAGTTCTTC. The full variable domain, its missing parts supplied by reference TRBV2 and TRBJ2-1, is EPEVTQTPSHQVTQMGQEVILRCVPISNHLYFYWYRQILGQKVEFLVSFYNNEISEKSEIFDDQFSVERPDGSNFTLKIRSTKLEDSAMYFCASSDDENEQFFGPGTRLTVL.

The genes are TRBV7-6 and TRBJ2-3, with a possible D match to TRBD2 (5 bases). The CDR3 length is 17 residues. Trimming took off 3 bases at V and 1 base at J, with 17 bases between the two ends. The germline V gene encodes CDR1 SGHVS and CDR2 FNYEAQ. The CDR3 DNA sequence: TGTGCCAGCAGCTTGGAGGACGGGATCGCTCGCACAGATACGCAGTATTTT. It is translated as CASSLEDGIARTDTQYF.

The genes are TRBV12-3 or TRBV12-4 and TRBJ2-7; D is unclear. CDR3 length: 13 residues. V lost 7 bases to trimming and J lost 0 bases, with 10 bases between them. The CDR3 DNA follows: TGTGCCAGCACCGGAAGTAGCTCCTACGAGCAGTACTTC. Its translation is CASTGSSSYEQYF.

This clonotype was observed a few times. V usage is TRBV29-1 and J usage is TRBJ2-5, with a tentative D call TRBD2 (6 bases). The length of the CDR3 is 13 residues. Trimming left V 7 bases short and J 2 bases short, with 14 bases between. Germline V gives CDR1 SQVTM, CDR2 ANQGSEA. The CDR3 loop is CSARDWRQETQYF. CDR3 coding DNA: TGCAGCGCCAGGGACTGGAGACAAGAGACCCAGTACTTC. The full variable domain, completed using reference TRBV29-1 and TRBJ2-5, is SAVISQKPSRDICQRGTSLTIQCQVDSQVTMMFWYRQQPGQSLTLIATANQGSEATYESGFVIDKFPISRPNLTFSTLTVSNMSPEDSSIYLCSARDWRQETQYFGPGTRLLVL.

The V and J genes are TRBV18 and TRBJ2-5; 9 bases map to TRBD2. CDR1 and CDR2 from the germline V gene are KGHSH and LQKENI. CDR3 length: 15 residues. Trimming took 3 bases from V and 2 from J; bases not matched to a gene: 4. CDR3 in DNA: TGTGCCAGCTCACCGGATAGCGGGGGACAAGAGACCCAGTACTTC. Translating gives CASSPDSGGQETQYF.

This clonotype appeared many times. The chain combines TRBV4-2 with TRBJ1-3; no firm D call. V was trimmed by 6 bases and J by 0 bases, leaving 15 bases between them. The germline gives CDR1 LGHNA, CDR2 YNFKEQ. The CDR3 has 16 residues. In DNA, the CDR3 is TGTGCCAGCAGACACCCAGGTGGAAGCTCTGGAAACACCATATATTTT. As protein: CASRHPGGSSGNTIYF.

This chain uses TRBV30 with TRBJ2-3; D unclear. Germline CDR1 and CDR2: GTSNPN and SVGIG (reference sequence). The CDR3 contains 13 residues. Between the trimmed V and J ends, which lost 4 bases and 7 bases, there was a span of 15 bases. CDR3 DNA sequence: TGTGCCTGGACCGAGGAAACAGATAATACGCAGTATTTT. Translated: CAWTEETDNTQYF.

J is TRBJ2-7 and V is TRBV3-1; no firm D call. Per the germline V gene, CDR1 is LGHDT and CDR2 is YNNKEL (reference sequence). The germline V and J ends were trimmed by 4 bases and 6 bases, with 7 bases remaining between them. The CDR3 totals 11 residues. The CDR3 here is CASSPDFEQYF. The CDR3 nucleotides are TGTGCCAGCAGCCCCGACTTCGAGCAGTACTTC.

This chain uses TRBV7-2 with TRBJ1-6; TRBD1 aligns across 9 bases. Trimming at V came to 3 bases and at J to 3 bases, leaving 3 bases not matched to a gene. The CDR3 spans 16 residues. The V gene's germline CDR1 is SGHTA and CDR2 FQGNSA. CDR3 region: CASSFGTGIYNSPLHF. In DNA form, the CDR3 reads TGTGCCAGCAGCTTCGGGACAGGGATCTATAATTCACCCCTCCACTTT.

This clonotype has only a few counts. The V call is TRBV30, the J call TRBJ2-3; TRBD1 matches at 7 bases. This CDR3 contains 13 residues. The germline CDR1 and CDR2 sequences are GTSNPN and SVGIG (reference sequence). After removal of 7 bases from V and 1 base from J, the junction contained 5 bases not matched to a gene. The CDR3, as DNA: TGTGCCTCGGACAGGCCGGGCACAGATACGCAGTATTTT. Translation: CASDRPGTDTQYF.

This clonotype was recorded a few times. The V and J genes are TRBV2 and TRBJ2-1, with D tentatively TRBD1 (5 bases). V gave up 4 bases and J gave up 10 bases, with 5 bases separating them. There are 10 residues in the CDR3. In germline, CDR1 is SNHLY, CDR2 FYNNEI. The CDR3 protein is CASSGTEQFF. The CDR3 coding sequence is TGTGCCAGCAGTGGGACAGAGCAGTTCTTC. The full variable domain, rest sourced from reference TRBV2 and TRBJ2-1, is EPEVTQTPSHQVTQMGQEVILRCVPISNHLYFYWYRQILGQKVEFLVSFYNNEISEKSEIFDDQFSVERPDGSNFTLKIRSTKLEDSAMYFCASSGTEQFFGPGTRLTVL.

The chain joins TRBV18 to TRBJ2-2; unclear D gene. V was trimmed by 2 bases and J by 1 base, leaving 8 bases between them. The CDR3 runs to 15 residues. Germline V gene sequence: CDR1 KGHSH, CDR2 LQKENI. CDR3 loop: CASSPVQMNTGELFF. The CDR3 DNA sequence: TGTGCCAGCTCACCAGTACAGATGAACACCGGGGAGCTGTTTTTT.

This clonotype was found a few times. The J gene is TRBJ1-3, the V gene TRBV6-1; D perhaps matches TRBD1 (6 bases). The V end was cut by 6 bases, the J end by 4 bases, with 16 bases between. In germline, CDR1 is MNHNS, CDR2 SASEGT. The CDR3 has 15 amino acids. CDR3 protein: CASRSQTGLGNTIYF. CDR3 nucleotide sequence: TGTGCCAGCAGGTCGCAAACAGGGTTGGGAAACACCATATATTTT.

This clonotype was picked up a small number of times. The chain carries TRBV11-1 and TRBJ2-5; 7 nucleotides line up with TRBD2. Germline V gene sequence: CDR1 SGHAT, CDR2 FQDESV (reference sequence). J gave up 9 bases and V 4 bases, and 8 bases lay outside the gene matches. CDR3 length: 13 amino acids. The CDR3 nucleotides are TGTGCCAGCAGCTCCGAGGAGGGGAGGGCCCAGTACTTC. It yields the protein CASSSEEGRAQYF.

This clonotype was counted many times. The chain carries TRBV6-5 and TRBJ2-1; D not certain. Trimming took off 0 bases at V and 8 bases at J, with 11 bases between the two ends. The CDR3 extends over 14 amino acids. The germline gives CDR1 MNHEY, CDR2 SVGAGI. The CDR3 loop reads CASSYSRAGDEQFF. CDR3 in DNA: TGTGCCAGCAGTTACTCGCGCGCTGGTGATGAGCAGTTCTTC.

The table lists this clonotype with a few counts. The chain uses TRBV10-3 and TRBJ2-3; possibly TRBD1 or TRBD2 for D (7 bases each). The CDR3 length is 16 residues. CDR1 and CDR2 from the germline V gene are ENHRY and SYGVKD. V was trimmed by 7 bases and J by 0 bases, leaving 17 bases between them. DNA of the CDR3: TGTGCCATCAAGGGGGCACGGGGGGAAAGCACAGATACGCAGTATTTT. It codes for CAIKGARGESTDTQYF.